The 13 T cell receptor beta chains listed next were all sequenced from one sample in a study of Graves' ophthalmopathy and Graves' hyperthyroidism. As the template, RNA transcripts were used to amplify TCR beta CDR3 regions. The library came from an HTBI-primed first-round RT-PCR and a second-round multiplex PCR. TCRdb processed the multiplex PCR reads anew with MiXCR; each CDR3 protein has one entry. Among roughly 60,000 distinct CDR3 sequences listed, approximately 52% were seen once. Sequenced material: peripheral blood. The source of these receptors is an adult woman with Graves' ophthalmopathy.

The chain uses TRBV2 and TRBJ2-7; 9 positions match TRBD1. V shed 6 bases, J shed 3 bases, and the junction held 3 bases outside the gene matches. The length of the CDR3 is 13 residues. The germline gives CDR1 SNHLY, CDR2 FYNNEI. DNA of the CDR3: TGTGCCAGCAGCCGGGACAGGGTCTACGAGCAGTACTTC. Its protein product is CASSRDRVYEQYF.

This clonotype came up many times. This sequence joins TRBV6-2 or TRBV6-3 and TRBJ2-5, with TRBD2 matching over 12 bases. Germline V CDR1 and CDR2: MNHEY, SVGEGT. The CDR3 has 14 amino acids. J gave up 3 bases and V 6 bases, and 2 bases lay outside the gene matches. CDR3 amino acids: CASSPSGREETQYF. CDR3 nucleotide sequence: TGTGCCAGCAGCCCTAGCGGGAGGGAAGAGACCCAGTACTTC.

CDR3 bases: TGTGCCAGCAGAGGACAGGGGGGTAACTATGGCTACACCTTC. Translated, it gives CASRGQGGNYGYTF. V is TRBV25-1 and J is TRBJ1-2; TRBD1 agrees at 10 bases. V lost 6 bases, J lost 1 base, and 2 bases stayed unmatched. Per germline, CDR1 MGHDK and CDR2 SYGVNS. The length of the CDR3 is 14 residues.

CDR3 in DNA: TGTGCCAGCAGCTTGGCCGGGGCTTTTGATGAGCAGTTCTTC. Protein sequence: CASSLAGAFDEQFF. This chain links TRBV5-4 with TRBJ2-1; D possibly matches TRBD1 or TRBD2 (5 bases each). Germline V gives CDR1 SGHNT, CDR2 YYREEE (reference sequence). Trimming removed 0 bases from V and 8 bases from J, with 12 bases in between. The CDR3 contains 14 residues.

The V call is TRBV20-1, the J call TRBJ2-1; possibly TRBD2 for D (5 bases). This CDR3 has 13 residues. V lost 1 base to trimming and J lost 5 bases, with 9 bases between them. Germline V gene lookup returns CDR1 DFQATT and CDR2 SNEGSKA (reference sequence). CDR3 sequence reads: CSARVWGDNEQFF. CDR3 coding DNA: TGCAGTGCTAGAGTCTGGGGAGACAATGAGCAGTTCTTC.

V and J are TRBV7-9 and TRBJ1-2, with TRBD1 as a possible D gene (5 bases). The CDR3 contains 12 residues. V gave up 5 bases and J gave up 5 bases, with 9 bases separating them. Germline-derived CDR1 and CDR2 are SEHNR and FQNEAQ (reference sequence). CDR3 coding DNA: TGTGCCAGCAGCCTGGACATTTATGGCTACACCTTC. Amino acid sequence: CASSLDIYGYTF.

This clonotype was seen many times. V is TRBV28 and J is TRBJ1-2; D is ambiguous. The CDR3 contains 14 residues. Trimming pared 6 bases from V and 6 bases from J, leaving 17 bases between. Germline V gene sequence: CDR1 MDHEN, CDR2 SYDVKM. The CDR3 protein is CASRERNRINGYTF. As DNA, the CDR3 is TGTGCCAGCAGGGAAAGGAACCGAATCAATGGCTACACCTTC.

This clonotype showed up just a few times. V gene TRBV29-1 combines with J gene TRBJ2-3; unclear D gene. Deletions cut 0 bases from V and 0 bases from J, with 7 bases between. The germline V gene has CDR1 SQVTM and CDR2 ANQGSEA. The CDR3 is made up of 14 amino acids. CDR3 nucleotide sequence: TGCAGCGTTGAAGATTGGATTAGCACAGATACGCAGTATTTT. Translated: CSVEDWISTDTQYF.

Details on this clonotype: Since the CDR3 does not end with the conserved phenylalanine or tryptophan, this likely comes from a read error. The DNA is omitted, as the CDR3 cannot be located on it reliably, and the CDR3 follows TCRdb's listing. The chain employs TRBV7-9 and TRBJ2-1; no check of the table's D call, TRBD2, against the DNA was made. The CDR3 region is 12 residues in length, termini included. The germline V gene has CDR1 SEHNR and CDR2 FQNEAQ (reference sequence). Here the CDR3 reads CASSLWEDEQLL.

Ten or more counts support this clonotype. V gene TRBV20-1 combines with J gene TRBJ2-7; D unresolved. Trimming stripped 2 bases from V and 3 bases from J, with 11 bases between. The germline CDR1 and CDR2 sequences are DFQATT and SNEGSKA (reference sequence). The CDR3 spans 13 residues. In nucleotides, the CDR3 is TGCAGTGCTAGACAGTTAGTCCTCTACGAGCAGTACTTC. Its translation: CSARQLVLYEQYF.

This clonotype has at least ten counts. This sequence joins TRBV9 and TRBJ2-2; a weak D match, TRBD1 (5 bases). The germline V and J ends were trimmed by 4 bases and 5 bases, with 9 bases remaining between them. Germline V gene data show CDR1 as SGDLS and CDR2 as YYNGEE. The CDR3 is 13 residues long. The CDR3 loop reads CASSSQGTGELFF. As DNA, the CDR3 is TGTGCCAGCAGCTCCCAGGGTACCGGGGAGCTGTTTTTT.

At least ten counts were recorded for this clonotype. The chain carries TRBV28 and TRBJ2-3, with D perhaps given as TRBD1 or TRBD2 (5 bases each). The CDR3 sequence is 14 residues long. The germline gives CDR1 MDHEN, CDR2 SYDVKM. Between the trimmed V and J ends, which lost 4 bases and 5 bases, there was a span of 13 bases. The CDR3 coding sequence is TGTGCCAGCAGTTCCACGGGGCAGGTAGATACGCAGTATTTT. As protein: CASSSTGQVDTQYF.

This clonotype showed up many times. The rearrangement uses TRBV7-3 and TRBJ2-5, with D tentatively TRBD1 (6 bases). V was pared by 6 bases and J by 5 bases, with 13 bases between. The CDR3 sequence is 13 residues long. The germline CDR1 and CDR2 sequences are SGHTA and FQGTGA. The CDR3 DNA is TGTGCCAGCAGTGGGACACCCTCGGAGACCCAGTACTTC. Protein product: CASSGTPSETQYF.